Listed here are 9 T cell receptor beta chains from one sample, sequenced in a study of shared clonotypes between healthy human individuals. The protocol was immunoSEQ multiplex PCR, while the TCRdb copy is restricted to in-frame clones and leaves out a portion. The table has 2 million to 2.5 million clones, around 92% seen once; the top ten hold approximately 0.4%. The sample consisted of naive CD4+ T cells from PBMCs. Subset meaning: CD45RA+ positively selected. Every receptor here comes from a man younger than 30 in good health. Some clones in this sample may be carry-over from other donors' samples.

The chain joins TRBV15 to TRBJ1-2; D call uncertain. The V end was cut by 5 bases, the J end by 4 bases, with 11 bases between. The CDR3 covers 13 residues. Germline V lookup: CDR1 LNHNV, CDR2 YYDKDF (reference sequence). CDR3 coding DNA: TGTGCCACCAGCCCAAGACCCGGCTATGGCTACACCTTC. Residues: CATSPRPGYGYTF.

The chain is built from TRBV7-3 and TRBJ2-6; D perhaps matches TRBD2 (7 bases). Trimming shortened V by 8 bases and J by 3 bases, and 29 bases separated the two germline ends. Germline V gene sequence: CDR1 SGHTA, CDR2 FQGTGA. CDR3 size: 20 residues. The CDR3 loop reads CASSVRRGALITGGANVLTF. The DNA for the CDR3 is TGTGCCAGCTCGGTCCGTCGGGGGGCGCTCATAACGGGTGGGGCCAACGTCCTGACTTTC.

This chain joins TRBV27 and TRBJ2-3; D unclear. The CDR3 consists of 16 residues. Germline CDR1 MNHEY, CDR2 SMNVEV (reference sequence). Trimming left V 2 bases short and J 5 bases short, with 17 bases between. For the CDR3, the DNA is TGTGCCAGCAGTTTAGAGTGGGGTGTTGGGAAAGATACGCAGTATTTT. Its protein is CASSLEWGVGKDTQYF.

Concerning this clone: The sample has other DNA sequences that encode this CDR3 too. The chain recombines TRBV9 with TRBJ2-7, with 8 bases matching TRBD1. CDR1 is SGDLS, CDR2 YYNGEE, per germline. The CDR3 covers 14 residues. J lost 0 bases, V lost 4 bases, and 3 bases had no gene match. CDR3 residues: CASSPTGGSYEQYF. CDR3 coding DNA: TGTGCCAGCAGCCCTACAGGGGGCTCCTACGAGCAGTACTTC.

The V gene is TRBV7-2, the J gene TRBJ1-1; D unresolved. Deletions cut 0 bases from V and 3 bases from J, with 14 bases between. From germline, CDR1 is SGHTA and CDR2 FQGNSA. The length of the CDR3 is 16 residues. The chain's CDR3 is CASSLASGRQYTEAFF. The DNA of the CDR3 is TGTGCCAGCAGCTTAGCGAGTGGCCGACAATACACTGAAGCTTTCTTT.

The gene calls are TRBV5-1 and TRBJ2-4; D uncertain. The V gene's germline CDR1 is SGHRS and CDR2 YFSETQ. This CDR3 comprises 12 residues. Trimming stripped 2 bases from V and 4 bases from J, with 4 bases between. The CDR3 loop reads CASSLGKNIQYF. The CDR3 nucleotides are TGCGCCAGCAGCTTAGGGAAAAACATTCAGTACTTC.

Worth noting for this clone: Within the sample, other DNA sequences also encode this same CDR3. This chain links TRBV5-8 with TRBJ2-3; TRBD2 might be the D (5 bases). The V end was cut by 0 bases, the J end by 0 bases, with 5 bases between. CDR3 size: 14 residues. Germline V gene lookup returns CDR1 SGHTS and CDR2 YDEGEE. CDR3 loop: CASSLAGSTDTQYF. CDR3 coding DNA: TGTGCCAGCAGCTTGGCGGGAAGCACAGATACGCAGTATTTT.

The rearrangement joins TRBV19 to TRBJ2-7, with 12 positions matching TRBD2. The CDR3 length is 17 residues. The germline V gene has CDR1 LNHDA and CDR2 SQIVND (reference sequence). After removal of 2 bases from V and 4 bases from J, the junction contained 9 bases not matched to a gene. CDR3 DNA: TGTGCCAGTAGTATACCGAAGACTAGCGGGAGCGTTTACGAGCAGTACTTC. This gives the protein CASSIPKTSGSVYEQYF.

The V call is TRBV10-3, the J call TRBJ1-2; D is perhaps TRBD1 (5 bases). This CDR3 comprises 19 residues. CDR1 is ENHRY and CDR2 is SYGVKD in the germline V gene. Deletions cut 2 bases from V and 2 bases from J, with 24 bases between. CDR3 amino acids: CAISELPLRPGPGNYGYTF. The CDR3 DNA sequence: TGTGCCATCAGTGAGCTTCCACTACGACCGGGACCGGGCAACTATGGCTACACCTTC.